This TCR beta chain came from a study of T-cell memory formation after mild COVID-19 (dated by TCRdb to the early 2020s). Broadly, across the study: TCR sequence clusters from the two donors were found to be largely donor specific. In a couple of donors, T-cell clones that expanded and contracted after mild COVID-19 were tracked by sequencing TCRalpha and TCRbeta repertoires over time. The cohort comprised two young, previously healthy adult volunteers, one female and one male. Study-wide findings and limitations: From day 15 to 85, contracting clones showed balanced CD4/CD8 phenotypes, whereas a second wave of clones that expanded from day 15 to 37 leaned towards CD4+. The study included only a couple of mild cases, and larger cohorts that include severe cases with pre-infection samples were judged to be necessary. Some responding clones were detected in pre-infection memory, suggesting pre-existing cross-reactive memory T cells joined the SARS-CoV-2 response. Contracting CD4+ clones were located mainly in the CM and EM memory subsets, whereas CD8+ clones were found to be enriched in EMRA. SARS-CoV-2 specificity of the second-wave clones peaking on day 37 was not confirmed.

The trim is 3 bases for V and 10 bases for J, with a gap of 9 bases between the germline ends. From its cysteine to its phenylalanine, the CDR3 spans 12 amino acids. Only the CDR3 part of the read is kept: 36 bases, read in frame from the first base. This clonotype has only a few counts. What antigen it recognizes has not been identified. No qualities accompany the bases; no much larger clone lies one base away. Instrument on record: Illumina NovaSeq 6000. TCRalpha and TCRbeta cDNA libraries were constructed by 5'RACE with constant-segment primers, with sample barcodes and unique molecular identifiers being introduced. Trizol reagent was used to extract RNA from every sample. The libraries were amplified in two PCR steps, and the second step added a second sample barcode and Illumina TruSeq adapters. The libraries were sequenced on an Illumina NovaSeq using 2 x 150 bp paired-end reads. Turning to the authors' computational methods: The reads were demultiplexed and collapsed into UMI-guided consensus sequences using migec v1.2.7. With mixcr v2.1.11, UMI consensuses were aligned to TRA and TRB V and J templates and assembled into clonotypes. Expanded or contracted clonotypes were those called significant by both edgeR and NoisET, with noise models trained on biological replicates. For edgeR calls, the thresholds were a false discovery rate-adjusted p below 0.01 and a log2 fold-change of 1. PCA with hierarchical clustering of max-normalized trajectories of the 1000 most abundant clonotypes was used as exploratory dynamics analysis. Separately sequenced CD4+ and CD8+ repertoires were used to assign a CD4 or CD8 phenotype to each responding clone. In TCRdb, the public reads were trimmed at Q25 with fastp and aligned with MiXCR, with productive beta chains retained. Rows matching on CDR3 protein sequence are summarized as one entry with the most common DNA and genes. These V and J calls derive from TCRdb rather than the authors' analysis. The sample yields hundreds of thousands of distinct CDR3 sequences; roughly 18% were counted once. About 12% of the sample lies in the top ten.

PBMCs were isolated by Ficoll-Paque density gradient centrifugation. This sequence originates from an adult woman who had mild COVID-19 (a few samples of this study predate the infection). The sample titles of this study are shuffled in the database, so cell type and time point are left out; the donor was told from shared clones. The chain is encoded by TRBV12-3 or TRBV12-4 joined to TRBJ1-4; TRBD1 is a possible D gene, resting on 5 matching bases. The specimen sequenced was PBMCs or a T cell subset sorted from them (not recorded which). The encoded CDR3 is CASSLRQSKLFF. DNA sequence: TGTGCCAGCAGTTTGAGACAGTCAAAACTGTTTTTT.